Listed here are 21 T cell receptor beta chains from one sample, sequenced in a study of blood T cell repertoires in COVID-19. The method was immunoSEQ multiplex PCR; TCRdb's version includes in-frame clones alone and lacks a portion of them. The data show some 150,000 clones, roughly 90% seen once. The sample consisted of PBMCs or T cells enriched from blood (not recorded which). The receptors here all came from a woman aged 18 to 35 who had recovered from COVID-19.

The rearrangement joins TRBV5-1 to TRBJ2-7; 9 bases line up with TRBD1. V was clipped by 2 bases and J by 5 bases; unmatched bases: 5. CDR1 SGHRS and CDR2 YFSETQ come from the germline V gene. This CDR3 is built from 14 residues. CDR3 sequence: CASSFRTGDNEQYF. In DNA form, the CDR3 reads TGCGCCAGCAGCTTTAGGACAGGGGACAACGAGCAGTACTTC.

V usage is TRBV27 and J usage is TRBJ1-1; no clear D gene. The CDR3 sequence is 12 residues long. The germline gives CDR1 MNHEY, CDR2 SMNVEV (reference sequence). Trimming left V 11 bases short and J 2 bases short, with 12 bases between. The CDR3 region has the DNA TGTGCCTCGCCGGGATCCAACACTGAAGCTTTCTTT. Protein: CASPGSNTEAFF.

V and J are TRBV3-1 (or the pseudogene TRBV3-2) and TRBJ1-3; the D is unclear. CDR3 length equals 16 residues. V was cut by 1 base and J by 4 bases, with 14 bases left in between. Germline-derived CDR1 and CDR2 are LGHDT and YNNKEL (reference sequence). The CDR3 DNA follows: TGTGCCAGCAGCCAAGGTTCTGTGGGCTGGGGAAACACCATATATTTT. Its translation: CASSQGSVGWGNTIYF.

This chain connects TRBV23-1 to TRBJ1-2; 10 nucleotides align to TRBD1. TRBV23-1 has ORF status, its function being uncertain. After removal of 4 bases from V and 7 bases from J, the junction contained 3 bases not matched to a gene. The CDR3 extends over 13 amino acids. CDR3 in amino acids: CASSPRDRGGYTF. CDR3 DNA sequence: TGCGCCAGCAGTCCAAGGGACAGGGGTGGCTACACCTTC.

The rearrangement uses TRBV11-2 and TRBJ2-1; 10 positions match TRBD2. CDR1 is SGHAT and CDR2 is FQNNGV in the germline V gene. V lost 4 bases to trimming and J lost 6 bases; unmatched junction nucleotides: 9. The CDR3 length is 16 residues. DNA for the CDR3: TGTGCCAGCAGCTCTAGAACCGGGACTAGCGCCAATGAGCAGTTCTTC. Translating it yields CASSSRTGTSANEQFF.

The CDR3 DNA follows: TGTGCCAGCAGAGGACGGGAAGCCGGGGAGCTGTTTTTT. The encoded protein is CASRGREAGELFF. This chain links TRBV9 with TRBJ2-2, with D maybe TRBD2 (5 bases). The ends were cut back, 5 bases at V and 6 bases at J, with 11 bases in the middle. The CDR3 extends over 13 amino acids. Germline lookup yields CDR1 SGDLS and CDR2 YYNGEE.

The chain combines TRBV6-1 with TRBJ1-6, with D perhaps TRBD1 (5 bases). Germline assignment: CDR1 MNHNS and CDR2 SASEGT. The V gene lost 3 bases and the J gene lost 13 bases, with 13 bases spanning the gap. The CDR3 has 13 residues. The CDR3 coding sequence is TGTGCCAGCAGTGAGGCCCCCGGGGGGCCCCTCCACTTT. This encodes CASSEAPGGPLHF.

V is TRBV27 and J is TRBJ2-7; 7 nucleotides match TRBD2. The CDR3 consists of 14 residues. The germline V gene has CDR1 MNHEY and CDR2 SMNVEV (reference sequence). V dropped 6 bases and J dropped 4; count of bases not matched to a gene: 9. CDR3 amino acids: CASRGPGLPYEQYF. CDR3 DNA: TGTGCCAGCAGGGGACCGGGACTACCTTACGAGCAGTACTTC.

The V gene is TRBV2, the J gene TRBJ1-3; no definite D call. The CDR3 is 14 residues long. V dropped 7 bases and J dropped 4 bases, with 14 bases sitting between them. The V gene's germline CDR1 is SNHLY and CDR2 FYNNEI. The CDR3 spells CASTKEWSGNTIYF. CDR3 DNA: TGTGCCAGCACGAAAGAGTGGTCCGGAAACACCATATATTTT.

The chain carries TRBV20-1 and TRBJ1-6; D unresolved. The CDR3 contains 14 residues. Per the germline V gene, CDR1 is DFQATT and CDR2 is SNEGSKA (reference sequence). The V end was cut by 3 bases, the J end by 0 bases, with 6 bases between. The CDR3 DNA is TGCAGTGCTAGTCGGAGCTCCTATAATTCACCCCTCCACTTT. Translating it yields CSASRSSYNSPLHF.

This clone was seen only a few times. V usage is TRBV5-1 and J usage is TRBJ2-1; D unresolved. CDR1 and CDR2 from the germline V gene are SGHRS and YFSETQ. This CDR3 comprises 14 residues. Trimming pared 6 bases from V and 6 bases from J, leaving 16 bases between. CDR3 bases: TGCGCCAGCACTCCCCTTAGTCTATTCAATGAGCAGTTCTTC. Its protein product is CASTPLSLFNEQFF.

The chain joins TRBV18 to TRBJ2-3, with 9 bases lining up with TRBD1. The V gene's germline CDR1 is KGHSH and CDR2 LQKENI. V lost 6 bases, J lost 1 base, and 5 bases stayed unmatched. The CDR3 spans 15 residues. DNA of the CDR3: TGTGCCAGCTCTTCGACAGGGGGACGCACAGATACGCAGTATTTT. The encoded protein is CASSSTGGRTDTQYF.

This chain uses TRBV7-6 with TRBJ1-2, with D uncertain. The CDR3 length is 15 residues. V was pared by 1 base and J by 4 bases, with 13 bases between. Germline CDR1 and CDR2: SGHVS and FNYEAQ. CDR3 sequence reads: CASSLVREGVYGYTF. The CDR3 coding sequence is TGTGCCAGCAGCTTAGTTAGGGAGGGAGTCTATGGCTACACCTTC.

This chain uses TRBV9 with TRBJ2-3, with 9 bases fitting TRBD1. The CDR3 has 16 residues. V was clipped by 7 bases and J by 1 base; unmatched bases: 10. CDR1 and CDR2 (germline): SGDLS, YYNGEE. CDR3 region: CASGGTGRSGTDTQYF. The CDR3 coding sequence is TGTGCCAGCGGGGGGACAGGGAGATCGGGCACAGATACGCAGTATTTT. The variable domain in full, completed from reference TRBV9 and TRBJ2-3, reads DSGVTQTPKHLITATGQRVTLRCSPRSGDLSVYWYQQSLDQGLQFLIQYYNGEERAKGNILERFSAQQFPDLHSELNLSSLELGDSALYFCASGGTGRSGTDTQYFGPGTRLTVL.

This sequence joins TRBV28 and TRBJ2-1, with 9 bases lining up with TRBD2. V was pared by 3 bases and J by 15 bases, with 6 bases of the junction left unmatched. Per germline, CDR1 MDHEN and CDR2 SYDVKM. There are 12 residues in the CDR3. This CDR3 is CASSLAGGGPFF. CDR3 bases: TGTGCCAGCAGTTTGGCGGGAGGGGGGCCGTTCTTC.

This rearrangement joins TRBV5-5 to TRBJ1-2, with D possibly TRBD1 on 5 matching bases. Between the trimmed V and J ends, which lost 2 bases and 2 bases, there was a span of 10 bases. The CDR3 spans 14 residues. Germline values: CDR1 SGHKS, CDR2 YYEKEE (reference sequence). CDR3 nucleotide sequence: TGTGCCAGCAGCTTCGGGGGTGGCAACTATGGCTACACCTTC. This codes for CASSFGGGNYGYTF.

The chain carries TRBV28 and TRBJ2-7; weak D call: TRBD2 (6 bases). The ends were cut back, 5 bases at V and 3 bases at J, with 14 bases in the middle. The germline V gene encodes CDR1 MDHEN and CDR2 SYDVKM. The CDR3 runs 14 residues. The DNA for the CDR3 is TGTGCCAGCAGTCCGATAGCGGCTGGCTACGAGCAGTACTTC. Encoded protein: CASSPIAAGYEQYF.

This clone showed up just once. The rearrangement links TRBV9 to TRBJ1-2, with D possibly TRBD1 on 6 matching bases. The CDR3 extends over 14 amino acids. Trimming took 4 bases from V and 7 from J, leaving 17 bases between them. Germline V gene data show CDR1 as SGDLS and CDR2 as YYNGEE. The CDR3 loop reads CASSRQVGRSGYTF. The DNA of the CDR3 is TGTGCCAGCAGCCGACAGGTAGGGCGGAGTGGCTACACCTTC.

The chain combines TRBV5-1 with TRBJ1-1; possibly TRBD1 for D (5 bases). The germline V and J ends were trimmed by 1 base and 2 bases, with 12 bases remaining between them. CDR1 is SGHRS and CDR2 is YFSETQ in the germline V gene. The CDR3 extends over 15 amino acids. CDR3 DNA: TGCGCCAGCAGCTTGTACGCAGGGATTAACACTGAAGCTTTCTTT. Amino acid sequence: CASSLYAGINTEAFF.

The rearrangement links TRBV12-3 or TRBV12-4 to TRBJ1-2, with unresolved D. CDR3 size: 12 residues. V lost 8 bases and J lost 8, with 15 bases in between. The CDR3 reads CASSRPTEGYTF. Here the CDR3 DNA reads TGTGCCAGCTCTCGCCCTACAGAGGGCTACACCTTC.

J is TRBJ2-1 and V is TRBV10-1, with 11 bases identical to TRBD2. The CDR3 length is 16 residues. V lost 1 base to trimming and J lost 7 bases; unmatched junction nucleotides: 6. The V gene's germline CDR1 is WNHNN and CDR2 SYGVQD (reference sequence). In nucleotides, the CDR3 is TGCGCCAGCAGTGAGTTAACTAGCGGGGGACTAAATGAGCAGTTCTTC. Translation: CASSELTSGGLNEQFF.